This T cell receptor (beta chain) was recorded in a study of blood T cells in healthy people across ages. In germline, CDR1 is MNHEY, CDR2 SVGAGI. The CDR3 totals 18 residues. V shed 0 bases and J shed 4 bases, with 21 bases lying between them. Total RNA was extracted at no less than 5 micrograms per sample. In regard to this clonotype: Its antigen is undetermined.

Primed by a sample-barcoded 5' primer and a J-beta primer mix, a second PCR proceeded for about 7 to 11 cycles. Every molecule of cDNA carried a tag from a template-switch adaptor with 12 random nucleotides. TCRdb re-called the 5' RACE reads through MiXCR, storing one row per CDR3 protein. This sample has some 1.4 million distinct CDR3 sequences, with around 39% found just once. General study points: Naive CD4+ cells and diversity were both higher in long-lived donors than in aged donors. Age brought a roughly linear fall in TCR beta diversity measured per million T cells.

The chain employs TRBV6-5 and TRBJ1-2, with D perhaps matching TRBD1 (5 bases). The sequencing input was blood. This TCR was recovered from a woman under 30 in good health. CDR3 protein: CASSYSAEETVPFYGYTF. CDR3 nucleotides: TGTGCCAGCAGTTACTCTGCAGAGGAGACAGTCCCGTTCTATGGCTACACCTTC.